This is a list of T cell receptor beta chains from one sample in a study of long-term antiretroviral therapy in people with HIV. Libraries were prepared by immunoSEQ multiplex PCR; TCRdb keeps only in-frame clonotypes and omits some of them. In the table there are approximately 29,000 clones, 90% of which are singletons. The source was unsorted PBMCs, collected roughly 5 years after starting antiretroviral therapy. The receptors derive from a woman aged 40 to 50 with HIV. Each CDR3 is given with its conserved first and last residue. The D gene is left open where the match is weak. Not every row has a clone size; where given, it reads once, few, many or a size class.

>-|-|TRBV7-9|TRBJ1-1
CASSFGNTEAFF
TGTGCCAGCAGCTTCGGGAACACTGAAGCTTTCTTT
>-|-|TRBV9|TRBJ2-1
CASSVDGNEQFF
TGTGCCAGCAGCGTAGATGGAAATGAGCAGTTCTTC
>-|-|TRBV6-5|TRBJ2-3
CASSYDRAADTQYF
TGTGCCAGCAGTTACGACCGGGCCGCAGATACGCAGTATTTT
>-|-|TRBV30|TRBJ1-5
CAWDNRERQPQHF
TGTGCCTGGGACAACAGGGAACGTCAGCCCCAGCATTTT
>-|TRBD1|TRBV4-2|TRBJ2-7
CASSRTGTGGYEQYF
TGTGCCAGCAGCCGAACCGGGACAGGCGGCTACGAGCAGTACTTC
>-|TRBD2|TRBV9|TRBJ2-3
CASSVDSGRDTQYF
TGTGCCAGCAGCGTAGATAGCGGGAGAGACACGCAGTATTTT
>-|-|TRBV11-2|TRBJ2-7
CASSLAQAGAYEQYF
TGTGCCAGCAGCTTAGCTCAGGCTGGGGCCTACGAGCAGTACTTC
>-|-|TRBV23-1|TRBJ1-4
CASSRGEGSNEKLFF
TGCGCCAGCAGTCGCGGGGAGGGATCTAATGAAAAACTGTTTTTT
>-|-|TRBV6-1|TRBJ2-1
CASSESPAANYNEQFF
TGTGCCAGCAGTGAATCCCCAGCGGCCAATTACAATGAGCAGTTCTTC
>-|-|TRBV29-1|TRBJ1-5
CSGQNRWTRGQPQHF
TGCAGCGGTCAGAACCGATGGACCAGAGGTCAGCCCCAGCATTTT
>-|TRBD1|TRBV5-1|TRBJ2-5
CASSTRTGMGETQYF
TGCGCCAGCAGCACAAGGACAGGGATGGGAGAGACCCAGTACTTC
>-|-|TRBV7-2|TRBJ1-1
CASSKDRAMNTEAFF
TGTGCCAGCAGCAAGGACAGAGCCATGAACACTGAAGCTTTCTTT
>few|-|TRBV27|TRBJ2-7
CASSSTIEHEQYF
TGTGCCAGCAGTTCGACCATAGAACACGAGCAGTACTTC
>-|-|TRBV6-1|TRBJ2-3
CASSSQGMADTQYF
TGTGCCAGCAGTTCCCAGGGGATGGCAGATACGCAGTATTTT
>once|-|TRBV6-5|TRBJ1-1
CASSRLGYLTEAFF
TGTGCCAGCTCGCGCCTCGGTTATTTGACTGAAGCTTTCTTT
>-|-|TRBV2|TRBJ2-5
CAIPDRGSRETQYF
TGTGCCATACCGGACAGAGGTTCGAGGGAGACCCAGTACTTC
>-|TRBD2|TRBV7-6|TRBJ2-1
CASSPTGGFLGEQFF
TGTGCCAGCAGCCCAACGGGGGGGTTCCTCGGAGAGCAGTTCTTC
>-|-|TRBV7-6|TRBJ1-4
CASSPTRGTNEKLFF
TGTGCCAGCAGCCCCACCCGAGGAACTAATGAAAAACTGTTTTTT
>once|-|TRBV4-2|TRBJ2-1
CASTPGPGDYNEQFF
TGTGCCAGCACCCCGGGGCCGGGGGACTACAATGAGCAGTTCTTC
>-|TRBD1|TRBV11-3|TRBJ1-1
CASSPGQRIEAFF
TGTGCCAGCAGCCCGGGACAGCGGATTGAAGCTTTCTTT
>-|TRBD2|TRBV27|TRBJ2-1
CASSPRLAGGVGEQFF
TGTGCCAGCAGTCCGAGACTAGCGGGAGGTGTGGGTGAGCAGTTCTTC
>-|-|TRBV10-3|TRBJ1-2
CASRDINYGYTF
TGTGCCAGTCGGGACATCAACTATGGCTACACCTTC
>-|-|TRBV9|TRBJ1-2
CASSAGRDYGYTF
TGTGCCAGCAGCGCCGGACGGGACTATGGCTACACCTTC
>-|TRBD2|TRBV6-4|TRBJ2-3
CASSDSRGGTDTQYF
TGTGCCAGCAGTGACTCGCGGGGGGGCACAGATACGCAGTATTTT
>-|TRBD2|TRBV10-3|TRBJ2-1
CAISDLAGAYNEQFF
TGTGCCATCAGTGACCTAGCGGGAGCCTACAATGAGCAGTTCTTC
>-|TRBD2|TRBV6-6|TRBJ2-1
CASMTSGAGRFEQFF
TGTGCCAGCATGACTAGCGGGGCCGGTAGGTTTGAGCAGTTCTTC
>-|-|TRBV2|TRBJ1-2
CASKSVEYGYTF
TGTGCCAGTAAGTCCGTGGAGTATGGCTACACCTTC
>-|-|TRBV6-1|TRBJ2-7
CASALPGEAYEQYF
TGTGCCAGCGCCCTACCTGGGGAAGCCTACGAGCAGTACTTC
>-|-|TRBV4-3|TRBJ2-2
CASSQRPDTGELFF
TGCGCCAGCAGCCAAAGGCCGGACACCGGGGAGCTGTTTTTT
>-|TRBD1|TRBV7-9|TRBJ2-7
CVSSLIGDRLYEQYF
TGTGTCAGCAGCTTAATAGGGGACAGACTGTACGAGCAGTACTTC
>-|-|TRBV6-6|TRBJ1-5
CASSYALRGQHF
TGTGCCAGCAGTTACGCCCTCCGGGGCCAGCATTTT
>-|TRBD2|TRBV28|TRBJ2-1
CASTLAGGPINEQFF
TGTGCCAGCACCTTAGCGGGAGGGCCTATCAATGAGCAGTTCTTC
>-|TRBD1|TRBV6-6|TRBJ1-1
CASSPGTGVGAFF
TGTGCCAGCAGTCCCGGGACAGGGGTTGGAGCTTTCTTT
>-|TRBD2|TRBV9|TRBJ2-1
CASSDLTSGGAYNEQFF
TGTGCCAGCAGCGATCTTACTAGCGGGGGGGCCTACAATGAGCAGTTCTTC
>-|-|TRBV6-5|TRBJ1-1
CASSYRGDTEAFF
TGTGCCAGCAGTTACAGGGGGGACACTGAAGCTTTCTTT
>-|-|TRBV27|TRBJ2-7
CASSLGGYEQYF
TGTGCCAGCAGTCTAGGGGGCTACGAGCAGTACTTC
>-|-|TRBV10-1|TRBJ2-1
CASPGQYNEQFF
TGCGCCAGCCCCGGACAGTACAATGAGCAGTTCTTC
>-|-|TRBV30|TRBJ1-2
CAWTAGETYTF
TGTGCCTGGACGGCAGGGGAGACCTACACCTTC
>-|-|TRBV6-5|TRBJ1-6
CASSRDPGNSPLHF
TGTGCCAGCAGCCGGGACCCGGGTAATTCACCCCTCCACTTT
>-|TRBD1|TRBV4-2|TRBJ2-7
CASSRYRQGASYEQYF
TGTGCCAGCAGCCGGTACCGACAGGGGGCTTCTTACGAGCAGTACTTC
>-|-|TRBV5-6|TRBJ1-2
CASSHRDGYTF
TGTGCCAGCAGCCACCGTGATGGCTACACCTTC
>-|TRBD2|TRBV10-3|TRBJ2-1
CATGTSGDEQFF
TGTGCCACCGGGACTAGCGGTGATGAGCAGTTCTTC
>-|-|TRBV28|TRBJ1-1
CASSLAVNTEAFF
TGTGCCAGCAGTTTAGCAGTGAACACTGAAGCTTTCTTT
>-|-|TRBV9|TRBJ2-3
CASSVGGTPLIDTQYF
TGTGCCAGCAGCGTAGGGGGGACGCCACTTATAGATACGCAGTATTTT
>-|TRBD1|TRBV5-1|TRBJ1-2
CASSQGQNHYGYTF
TGCGCCAGCAGCCAGGGACAGAACCACTATGGCTACACCTTC
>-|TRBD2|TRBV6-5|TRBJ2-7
CASSDSGVSYEQYF
TGTGCCAGCAGCGATAGCGGGGTTTCCTACGAGCAGTACTTC
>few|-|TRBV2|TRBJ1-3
CASSSNRAGNTIYF
TGTGCCAGCAGTTCGAACAGGGCTGGAAACACCATATATTTT
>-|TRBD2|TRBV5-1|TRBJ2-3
CASSLGASGGRTDTQYF
TGCGCCAGCAGCTTGGGTGCTAGCGGGGGGCGCACAGATACGCAGTATTTT
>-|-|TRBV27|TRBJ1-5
CASSQGRNQPQHF
TGTGCCAGCAGCCAGGGGCGCAATCAGCCCCAGCATTTT